The 14 T cell receptor beta chains below all came from one sample that was sequenced in a study of blood T cell repertoires in COVID-19. The repertoire was sequenced with immunoSEQ multiplex PCR; TCRdb's copy has only in-frame clones and lacks some. The sample gives around 95,000 clones, roughly nine tenths of which show up once; about 1.9% is in the top ten. The specimen sequenced was peripheral blood. The source is a man aged 45-60 years with active COVID-19.

V usage is TRBV5-5 and J usage is TRBJ1-6, with D maybe TRBD1 (5 bases). The V gene lost 4 bases and the J gene lost 7 bases, with 15 bases spanning the gap. The germline CDR1 and CDR2 sequences are SGHKS and YYEKEE (reference sequence). CDR3 length equals 15 residues. The CDR3 region is CASSPSTVANSPLHF. In DNA form, the CDR3 reads TGTGCCAGCAGCCCGTCGACAGTTGCAAATTCACCCCTCCACTTT.

The chain recombines TRBV5-1 with TRBJ2-2, with D possibly TRBD2 on 6 matching bases. The CDR3 consists of 14 residues. V was pared by 4 bases and J by 4 bases, with 11 bases between. The V gene's germline CDR1 is SGHRS and CDR2 YFSETQ. The CDR3 is CASSPSAPTGELFF. The CDR3 DNA reads as TGCGCCAGCAGCCCTAGCGCCCCCACCGGGGAGCTGTTTTTT.

Only one count was recorded for this clone. This chain joins TRBV30 and TRBJ2-2; 9 bases fit TRBD1. The CDR3 consists of 15 residues. Per germline, CDR1 GTSNPN and CDR2 SVGIG (reference sequence). V lost 1 base and J lost 1; bases outside the gene matches: 1. CDR3 coding DNA: TGTGCCTGGAGTGGGGACAGGGTGAACACCGGGGAGCTGTTTTTT. This translates into CAWSGDRVNTGELFF.

The chain recombines TRBV19 with TRBJ1-1; 9 bases fit TRBD1. The ends lost 7 bases at V and 4 bases at J; junction bases unmatched: 10. The V gene's germline CDR1 is LNHDA and CDR2 SQIVND (reference sequence). The CDR3 has 15 amino acids. CDR3 loop: CASNSPRDRATEAFF. The CDR3 DNA reads as TGTGCCAGTAACTCACCTCGGGACAGGGCCACTGAAGCTTTCTTT.

This rearrangement joins TRBV25-1 to TRBJ1-1, with TRBD1 matching 7 bases. Germline CDR1 is MGHDK and CDR2 is SYGVNS. The CDR3 extends over 14 amino acids. Trimming cost V 4 bases and J 6 bases; bases outside gene matches: 8. The chain's CDR3 is CASSGPGGRAEAFF. The DNA of the CDR3 is TGTGCCAGCAGTGGGCCAGGGGGGCGGGCTGAAGCTTTCTTT.

This sequence joins TRBV2 and TRBJ1-2, with TRBD1 matching over 7 bases. The length of the CDR3 is 12 residues. The V gene's germline CDR1 is SNHLY and CDR2 FYNNEI. V was pared by 4 bases and J by 7 bases, with 3 bases of the junction left unmatched. Here the CDR3 reads CASSVDRVGYTF. CDR3 bases: TGTGCCAGCAGTGTTGACAGGGTTGGCTACACCTTC.

This clone occurred once. The rearrangement links TRBV6-6 to TRBJ2-7; 8 bases align to TRBD1. Germline CDR1 reads MNHNY; CDR2 reads SVGAGI (reference sequence). V gave up 5 bases and J gave up 2 bases; unmatched junction bases: 20. The CDR3 runs 19 residues. CDR3 amino acids: CASSPRRGSPGQGTYEQYV. The CDR3 DNA follows: TGTGCCAGCAGTCCCCGAAGAGGGTCACCCGGACAGGGAACCTACGAGCAGTACGTC.

The chain recombines TRBV18 with TRBJ2-2; D is undetermined. V dropped 2 bases and J dropped 2 bases, with 6 bases sitting between them. The CDR3 has 14 amino acids. Germline V gene lookup returns CDR1 KGHSH and CDR2 LQKENI. The CDR3 sequence is CASSPSTNTGELFF. The CDR3 DNA is TGTGCCAGCTCACCAAGTACAAACACCGGGGAGCTGTTTTTT.

The gene calls are TRBV24-1 and TRBJ1-5, with D perhaps matching TRBD1 (5 bases). Germline-derived CDR1 and CDR2 are KGHDR and SFDVKD. V dropped 4 bases and J dropped 4 bases, with 10 bases sitting between them. The length of the CDR3 is 14 residues. CDR3 DNA sequence: TGTGCCACCAGTGAGGCAGGGAGGAATCAGCCCCAGCATTTT. It yields the protein CATSEAGRNQPQHF.

The V gene is TRBV7-6, the J gene TRBJ2-7, with TRBD1 matching over 12 bases. The CDR3 is 15 amino acids. Trimming at V came to 5 bases and at J to 3 bases, leaving 5 bases not matched to a gene. Germline values: CDR1 SGHVS, CDR2 FNYEAQ. CDR3 bases: TGTGCCAGCAGCCCCGGGACAGGGGGCTTCTACGAGCAGTACTTC. It is translated as CASSPGTGGFYEQYF.

The chain joins TRBV6-5 to TRBJ2-5, with TRBD2 matching over 8 bases. The J segment lost 1 base and the V segment lost 6 bases, leaving 7 bases of the junction unmatched. There are 15 residues in the CDR3. Germline CDR1 reads MNHEY; CDR2 reads SVGAGI. The CDR3 DNA reads as TGTGCCAGCAGAGATCAGCGGGAGCCCCAAGAGACCCAGTACTTC. Translation: CASRDQREPQETQYF.

This chain joins TRBV30 and TRBJ1-1, with 8 bases identical to TRBD1. Germline CDR1 GTSNPN, CDR2 SVGIG (reference sequence). The V gene end was trimmed by 1 base and the J gene end by 4 bases; junction bases not matched to a gene: 2. The CDR3 has 13 amino acids. CDR3 protein: CAWSGQGSTEAFF. As DNA, the CDR3 is TGTGCCTGGAGTGGACAGGGGAGCACTGAAGCTTTCTTT.

The chain combines TRBV2 with TRBJ2-3; D not certain. The CDR3 has 12 amino acids. Germline V lookup: CDR1 SNHLY, CDR2 FYNNEI. Deletions cut 5 bases from V and 4 bases from J, with 7 bases between. The CDR3 region is CASSPTSDTQYF. In DNA form, the CDR3 reads TGTGCCAGCAGTCCTACCTCAGATACGCAGTATTTT.

This clone was seen only once. The rearrangement joins TRBV5-4 to TRBJ1-2; no clear D gene. CDR3 size: 13 residues. V gave up 0 bases and J gave up 2 bases, with 5 bases separating them. Germline CDR1 reads SGHNT; CDR2 reads YYREEE (reference sequence). CDR3 in DNA: TGTGCCAGCAGCTTGGAGGAGAACTATGGCTACACCTTC. Translation gives CASSLEENYGYTF.